These 5 T cell receptor beta chains share one sample of origin, sequenced in a study of early T cells in non-severe SARS-CoV-2 infection. TCRdb redid the calling of the 5' RACE reads with MiXCR, one entry per CDR3 protein. The data show 55,000 to 85,000 distinct CDR3 sequences, around 12% seen once. Input material: whole blood. All receptors derive from an adult who was a healthcare worker with PCR-confirmed SARS-CoV-2 infection or an uninfected control (not recorded which).

This clonotype was counted a few times. V usage is TRBV6-2 or TRBV6-3 and J usage is TRBJ1-5, with a weak D call TRBD1 (6 bases). CDR1 is MNHEY and CDR2 is SVGEGT in the germline V gene. This CDR3 region has 16 residues. V was pared by 2 bases and J by 0 bases, with 11 bases between. The CDR3 nucleotides read TGTGCCAGCAGTTACCGGGGGCAGGGTAGCAATCAGCCCCAGCATTTT. Amino acid sequence: CASSYRGQGSNQPQHF.

The table lists this clonotype with a few counts. J is TRBJ2-7 and V is TRBV7-6; TRBD1 might be the D (6 bases). This CDR3 contains 15 residues. V gave up 1 base and J gave up 2 bases, with 12 bases separating them. Germline V CDR1 and CDR2: SGHVS, FNYEAQ. CDR3 nucleotides: TGTGCCAGCAGCTTAGGTAACGACAGGACCTACGAGCAGTACTTC. It translates to CASSLGNDRTYEQYF. The full variable domain, completed using reference TRBV7-6 and TRBJ2-7, is GAGVSQSPRYKVTKRGQDVALRCDPISGHVSLYWYRQALGQGPEFLTYFNYEAQQDKSGLPNDRFSAERPEGSISTLTIQRTEQRDSAMYRCASSLGNDRTYEQYFGPGTRLTVT.

This clonotype was counted at least ten times. The CDR3 spells CSVRPGTSFSYEQYF. The CDR3, as DNA: TGCAGTGTTCGGCCCGGGACTAGCTTTTCCTACGAGCAGTACTTC. The rearrangement uses TRBV29-1 and TRBJ2-7; 9 nucleotides match TRBD2. Germline V gene sequence: CDR1 SQVTM, CDR2 ANQGSEA. The CDR3 sequence is 15 residues long.

This clonotype was observed many times. The chain employs TRBV30 and TRBJ2-3, with TRBD2 identical over 7 bases. This CDR3 has 13 amino acids. Germline CDR1 is GTSNPN and CDR2 is SVGIG (reference sequence). Trimming took 3 bases from V and 9 from J; bases not matched to a gene: 9. As DNA, the CDR3 is TGTGCCTGGAGCCTGAACCGGGGGGACACGCAGTATTTT. This sequence encodes CAWSLNRGDTQYF.

The rearrangement joins TRBV29-1 to TRBJ1-2, with 7 positions matching TRBD1. Germline V gene sequence: CDR1 SQVTM, CDR2 ANQGSEA. There are 14 residues in the CDR3. The J segment lost 8 bases and the V segment lost 2 bases, leaving 11 bases of the junction unmatched. The CDR3 region is CSVETGTVGRGYTF. The CDR3 DNA reads as TGCAGCGTTGAAACTGGGACAGTGGGGAGAGGCTACACCTTC.